Detailed here is one T cell receptor (beta chain). Antigen specificity is unknown. The table came from immunoSEQ multiplex PCR; TCRdb's copy has only in-frame clones and leaves some out. The sample contains about 180,000 clones, 80% to 95% of which appear only once. The sample is drawn from a study of T cell responses to AZD1222 COVID-19 vaccine. The study, taken as a whole, reports: Mapped onto spike, vaccine-associated CD4 TCRs spanned it and were dominant at 160-218 and 743-854. Clonal diversity may have been underestimated, and the donors were mostly white British, with more females than males.

Second-dose groups at about 4 or about 12 weeks were pooled. This CDR3 spans 11 amino acids. The germline V gene has CDR1 KGHDR and CDR2 SFDVKD. The V and J ends lost 4 bases and 6 bases respectively, with 3 bases between them. The rearrangement uses TRBV24-1 and TRBJ1-5; D not certain. The sequence was obtained from an adult who received the AZD1222 COVID-19 vaccine. Sequenced here: peripheral blood, sampled 28 days after the second AZD1222 dose. CDR3 protein: CATSDSQPQHF. The CDR3, as DNA: TGTGCCACCAGTGACAGTCAGCCCCAGCATTTT.